At least ten counts were recorded for the clone carrying this TCR beta chain. Its antigen is unidentified. This specimen belongs to a study of T-cell reconstitution after alpha-beta-depleted transplantation in children. Germline lookup yields CDR1 SGHRS and CDR2 YFSETQ. The CDR3 extends over 14 amino acids. With 2 bases clipped from V and 3 bases from J, the junction kept 2 bases outside the gene matches. Study findings and constraints: Most T-cell counts and diversity one year after the transplant came from T cells that were newly produced. As was reported, about two months after transplant, alpha-beta T cells came from several hundred expanded graft clones. Surviving thymic progenitors and recipient T cells were the source of high TCRbeta diversity at day 60 in some patients.

The authors prepared the TCRbeta library with unique molecular identifiers. TCRdb reanalysed the PCR reads using MiXCR and keeps one entry per CDR3 protein. The sample holds 200,000 to 250,000 distinct CDR3 sequences, about a tenth seen once. The chain recombines TRBV5-1 with TRBJ1-2, with 9 bases that match TRBD1. This TCR was recovered from a child younger than two with acute myeloid leukemia, due to receive a stem cell transplant. The sample in question was PBMCs, obtained before TCRalphabeta/CD19-depleted stem cell transplant. CDR3 residues: CASSFRDRDYGYTF. The CDR3 nucleotides read TGCGCCAGCAGCTTTAGGGACAGGGACTATGGCTACACCTTC.